This TCR beta chain originates from a study of T-cell memory formation after mild COVID-19. MiXCR, applied by TCRdb to the 5' RACE reads, yields one record per CDR3 protein. The sample contains roughly 580,000 distinct CDR3 sequences, more than 15% of which appear only once. This CDR3 is built from 12 residues. The V end was cut by 2 bases, the J end by 3 bases, with 5 bases between. Sequenced: PBMCs or a T cell subset sorted from them (not recorded which). This receptor was obtained from an adult woman who had mild COVID-19 (a few samples of this study predate the infection). Cell type and time point are not known. The rearrangement joins TRBV12-3 or TRBV12-4 to TRBJ2-7; D not certain. The DNA for the CDR3 is TGTGCCAGCAGTTTATTCATCTACGAGCAGTACTTC. This gives the protein CASSLFIYEQYF.